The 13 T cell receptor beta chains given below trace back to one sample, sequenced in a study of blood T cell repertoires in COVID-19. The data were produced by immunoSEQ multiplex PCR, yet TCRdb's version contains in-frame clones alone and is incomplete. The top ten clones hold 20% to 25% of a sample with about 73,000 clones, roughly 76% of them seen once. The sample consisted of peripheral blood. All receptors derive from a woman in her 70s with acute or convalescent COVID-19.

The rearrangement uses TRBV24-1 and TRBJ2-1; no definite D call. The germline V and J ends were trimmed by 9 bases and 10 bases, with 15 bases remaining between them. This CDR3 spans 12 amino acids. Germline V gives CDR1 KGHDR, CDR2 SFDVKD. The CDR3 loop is CATQSPSGEQFF. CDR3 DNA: TGTGCCACCCAGTCCCCCAGTGGCGAGCAGTTCTTC.

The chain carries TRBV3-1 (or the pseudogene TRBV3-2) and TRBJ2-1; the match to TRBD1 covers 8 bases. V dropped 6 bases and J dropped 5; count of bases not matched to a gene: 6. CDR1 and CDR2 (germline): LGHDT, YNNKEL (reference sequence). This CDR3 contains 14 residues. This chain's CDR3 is CASRLGTGHNEQFF. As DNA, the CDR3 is TGTGCCAGCAGACTCGGGACAGGACACAATGAGCAGTTCTTC.

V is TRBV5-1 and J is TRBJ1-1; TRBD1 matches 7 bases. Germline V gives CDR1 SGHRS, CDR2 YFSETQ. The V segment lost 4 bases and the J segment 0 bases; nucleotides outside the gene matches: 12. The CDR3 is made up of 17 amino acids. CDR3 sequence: CASSDRPGQIMNTEAFF. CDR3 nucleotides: TGCGCCAGCAGCGACCGACCGGGACAGATCATGAACACTGAAGCTTTCTTT.

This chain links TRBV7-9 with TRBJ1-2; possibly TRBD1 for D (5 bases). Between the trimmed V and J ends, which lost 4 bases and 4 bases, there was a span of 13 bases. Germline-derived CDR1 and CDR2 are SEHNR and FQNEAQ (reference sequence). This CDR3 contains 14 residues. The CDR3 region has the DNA TGTGCCAGCAGCTCCTTGGGGGGTCCCTATGGCTACACCTTC. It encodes CASSSLGGPYGYTF.

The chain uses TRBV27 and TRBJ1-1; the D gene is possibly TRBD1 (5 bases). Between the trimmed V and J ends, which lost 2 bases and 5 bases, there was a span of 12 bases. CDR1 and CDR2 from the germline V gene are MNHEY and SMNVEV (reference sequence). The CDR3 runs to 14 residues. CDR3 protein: CASSLLGGGTEAFF. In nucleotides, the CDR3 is TGTGCCAGCAGTTTACTGGGGGGAGGGACTGAAGCTTTCTTT.

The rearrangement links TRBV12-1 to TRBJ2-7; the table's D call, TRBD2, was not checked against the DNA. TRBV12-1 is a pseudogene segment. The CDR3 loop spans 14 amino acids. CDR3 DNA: TGTGCCAGCAGCTTCAACGGGCGCCGGGGTGAGCAGTACTTC. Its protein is CASSFNGRRGEQYF.

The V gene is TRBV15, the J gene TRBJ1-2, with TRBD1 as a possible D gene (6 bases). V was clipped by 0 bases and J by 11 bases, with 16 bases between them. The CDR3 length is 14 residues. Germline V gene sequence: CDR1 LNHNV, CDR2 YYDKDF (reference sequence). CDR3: CATSRDSVGQGYTF. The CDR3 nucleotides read TGTGCCACCAGCAGAGATAGCGTGGGTCAGGGGTACACCTTC.

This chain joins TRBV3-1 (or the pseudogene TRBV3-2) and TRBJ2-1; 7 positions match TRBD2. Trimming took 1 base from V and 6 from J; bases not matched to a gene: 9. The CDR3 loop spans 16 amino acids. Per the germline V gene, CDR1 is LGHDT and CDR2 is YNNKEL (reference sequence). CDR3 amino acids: CASSQGVAGRGNEQFF. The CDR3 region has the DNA TGTGCCAGCAGCCAAGGAGTGGCGGGGAGGGGCAATGAGCAGTTCTTC.

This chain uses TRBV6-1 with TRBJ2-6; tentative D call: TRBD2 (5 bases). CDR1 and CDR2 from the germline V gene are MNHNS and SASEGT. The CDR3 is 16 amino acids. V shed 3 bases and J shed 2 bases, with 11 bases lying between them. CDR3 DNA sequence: TGTGCCAGCAGTGATCTTCTCGGGGCTGGGGCCAACGTCCTGACTTTC. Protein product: CASSDLLGAGANVLTF.

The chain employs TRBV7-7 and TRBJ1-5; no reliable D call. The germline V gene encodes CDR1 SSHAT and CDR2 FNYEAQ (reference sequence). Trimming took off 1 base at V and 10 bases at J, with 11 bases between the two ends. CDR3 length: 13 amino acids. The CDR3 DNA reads TGTGCCAGCAGCTTAGAAGAGGGAGGACCCCAGCATTTT. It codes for CASSLEEGGPQHF.

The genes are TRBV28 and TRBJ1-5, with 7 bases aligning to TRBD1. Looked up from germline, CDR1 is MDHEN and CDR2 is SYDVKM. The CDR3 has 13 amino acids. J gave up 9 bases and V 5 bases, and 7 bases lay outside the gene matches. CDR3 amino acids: CASSADRVRPQHF. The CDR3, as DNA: TGTGCCAGCAGTGCCGACAGGGTTAGGCCCCAGCATTTT.

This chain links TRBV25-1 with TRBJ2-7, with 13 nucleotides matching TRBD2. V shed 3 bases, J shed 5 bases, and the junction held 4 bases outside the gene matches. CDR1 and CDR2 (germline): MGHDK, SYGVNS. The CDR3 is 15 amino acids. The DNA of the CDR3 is TGTGCCAGCAGTGAGACGGGACTAGCGGGGCACGAGCAGTACTTC. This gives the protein CASSETGLAGHEQYF.

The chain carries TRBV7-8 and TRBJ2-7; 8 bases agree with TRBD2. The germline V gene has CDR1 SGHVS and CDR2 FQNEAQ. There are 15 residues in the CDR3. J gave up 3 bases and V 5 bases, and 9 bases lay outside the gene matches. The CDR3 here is CASSQSITSGYEQYF. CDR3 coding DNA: TGTGCCAGCAGCCAAAGCATTACTAGCGGCTACGAGCAGTACTTC.